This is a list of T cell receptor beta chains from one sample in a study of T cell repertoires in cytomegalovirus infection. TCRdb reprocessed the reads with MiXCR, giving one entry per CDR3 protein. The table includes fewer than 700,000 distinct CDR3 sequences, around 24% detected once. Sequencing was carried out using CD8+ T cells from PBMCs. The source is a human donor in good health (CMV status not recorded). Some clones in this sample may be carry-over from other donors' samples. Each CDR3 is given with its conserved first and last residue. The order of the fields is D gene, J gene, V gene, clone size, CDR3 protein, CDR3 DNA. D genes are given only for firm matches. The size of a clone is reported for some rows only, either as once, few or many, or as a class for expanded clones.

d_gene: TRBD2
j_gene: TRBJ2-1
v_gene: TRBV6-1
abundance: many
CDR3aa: CASSERVAGEYNEQFF
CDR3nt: TGTGCCAGCAGTGAAAGGGTAGCGGGGGAATACAATGAGCAGTTCTTC

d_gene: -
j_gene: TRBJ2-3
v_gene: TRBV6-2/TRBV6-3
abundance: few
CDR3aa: CASSYPASTDTQYF
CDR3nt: TGTGCCAGCAGTTACCCAGCTAGCACAGATACGCAGTATTTT

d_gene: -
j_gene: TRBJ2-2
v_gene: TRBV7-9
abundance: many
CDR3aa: CASSLELGITGELFF
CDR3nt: TGTGCCAGCAGCTTAGAGCTGGGAATAACCGGGGAGCTGTTTTTT

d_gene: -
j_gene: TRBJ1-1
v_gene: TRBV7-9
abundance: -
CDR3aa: CASSLERVNTEAFF
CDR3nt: TGTGCCAGCAGCTTAGAGAGGGTGAACACTGAAGCTTTCTTT

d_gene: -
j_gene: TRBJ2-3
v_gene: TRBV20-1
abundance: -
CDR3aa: CSADIADTQYF
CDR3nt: TGCAGTGCTGATATAGCGGATACGCAGTATTTT

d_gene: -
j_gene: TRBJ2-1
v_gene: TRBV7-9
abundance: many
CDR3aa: CASSHHGGSPRGEQFF
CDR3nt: TGTGCCAGCAGCCACCATGGGGGCTCACCCCGCGGTGAGCAGTTCTTC

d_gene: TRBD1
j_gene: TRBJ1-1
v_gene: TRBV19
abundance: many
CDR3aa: CASRRDRVDTEAFF
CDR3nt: TGTGCCAGTAGGAGAGACAGGGTCGACACTGAAGCTTTCTTT

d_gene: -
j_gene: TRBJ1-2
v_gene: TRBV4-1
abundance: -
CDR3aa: CASSQEGQGYDYTF
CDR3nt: TGCGCCAGCAGCCAAGAAGGCCAGGGGTATGACTACACCTTC

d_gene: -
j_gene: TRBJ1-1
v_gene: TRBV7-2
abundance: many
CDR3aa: CASSFQGLSAEAFF
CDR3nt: TGTGCCAGCAGCTTCCAGGGTTTAAGCGCTGAAGCTTTCTTT

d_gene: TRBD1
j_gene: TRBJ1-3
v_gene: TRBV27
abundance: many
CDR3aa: CASSPGGEGNTIYF
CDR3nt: TGTGCCAGCAGCCCAGGGGGCGAAGGAAACACCATATATTTT

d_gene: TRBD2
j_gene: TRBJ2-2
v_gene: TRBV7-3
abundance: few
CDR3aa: CASSFTGTRLLANTGELFF
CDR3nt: TGTGCCAGCAGCTTCACTGGGACTAGACTCCTAGCGAACACCGGGGAGCTGTTTTTT

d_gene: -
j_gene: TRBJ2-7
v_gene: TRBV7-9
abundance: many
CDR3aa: CASSLGFGGNEQYF
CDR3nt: TGTGCCAGCAGTTTAGGGTTCGGCGGGAACGAGCAGTACTTC

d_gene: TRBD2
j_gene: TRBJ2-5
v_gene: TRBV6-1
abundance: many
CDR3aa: CASSSLAGGETQYF
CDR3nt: TGTGCCAGCAGTTCCCTAGCGGGTGGGGAGACCCAGTACTTC

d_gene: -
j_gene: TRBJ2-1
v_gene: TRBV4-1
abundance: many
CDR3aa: CASSQDLPSYNEQFF
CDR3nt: TGCGCCAGCAGCCAAGATCTCCCTTCCTACAATGAGCAGTTCTTC

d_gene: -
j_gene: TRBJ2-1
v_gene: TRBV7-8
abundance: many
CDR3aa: CASSLVTGNNEQFF
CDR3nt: TGTGCCAGCAGCTTAGTGACGGGCAACAATGAGCAGTTCTTC

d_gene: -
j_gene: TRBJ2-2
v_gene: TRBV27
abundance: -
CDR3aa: CASSLVVNGELFF
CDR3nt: TGTGCCAGCAGTTTGGTAGTGAACGGGGAGCTGTTTTTT

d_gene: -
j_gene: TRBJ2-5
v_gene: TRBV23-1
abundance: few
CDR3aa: CASPSGRAGAEVETQYF
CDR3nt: TGCGCCAGCCCTTCTGGGAGGGCAGGGGCCGAGGTAGAGACCCAGTACTTC

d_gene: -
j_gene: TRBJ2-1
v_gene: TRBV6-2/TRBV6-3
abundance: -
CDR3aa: CASRPDGYNEQFF
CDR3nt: TGTGCCAGCAGACCAGACGGCTACAATGAGCAGTTCTTC

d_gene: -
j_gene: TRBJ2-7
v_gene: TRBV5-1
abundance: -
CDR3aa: CASSTQGFHEQYF
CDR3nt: TGCGCCAGCAGCACCCAGGGGTTCCACGAGCAGTACTTC

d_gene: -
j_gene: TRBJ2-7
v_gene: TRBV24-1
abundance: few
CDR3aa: CATSDSDSREQYF
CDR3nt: TGTGCCACCAGTGATTCCGATAGCCGCGAGCAGTACTTC

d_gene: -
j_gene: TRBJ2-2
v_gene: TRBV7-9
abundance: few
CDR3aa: CASSLGPARRDTGELFF
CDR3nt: TGTGCCAGCAGCTTAGGTCCAGCCCGGCGGGACACCGGGGAGCTGTTTTTT

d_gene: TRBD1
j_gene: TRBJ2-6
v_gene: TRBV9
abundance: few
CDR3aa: CASSARDSFSSGANVLTF
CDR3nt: TGTGCCAGCAGCGCCCGGGACAGCTTTAGCTCTGGGGCCAACGTCCTGACTTTC

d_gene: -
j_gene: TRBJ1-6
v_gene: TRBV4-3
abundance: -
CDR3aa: CASSQDRGTSPLHF
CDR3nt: TGCGCCAGCAGCCAAGATCGGGGTACTTCACCCCTCCACTTT

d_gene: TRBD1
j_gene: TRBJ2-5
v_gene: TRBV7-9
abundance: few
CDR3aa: CASSTRTGGQETQYF
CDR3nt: TGTGCCAGCAGCACCCGGACAGGGGGACAAGAGACCCAGTACTTC

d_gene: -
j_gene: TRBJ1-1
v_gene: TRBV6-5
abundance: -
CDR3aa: CASSYQHREGFTEAFF
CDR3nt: TGTGCCAGCAGTTACCAACACAGGGAAGGGTTTACTGAAGCTTTCTTT

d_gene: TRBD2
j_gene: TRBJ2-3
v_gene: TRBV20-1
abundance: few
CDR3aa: CSARDLASGTSTDTQYF
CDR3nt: TGCAGTGCTAGAGATCTAGCTAGCGGTACTAGCACAGATACGCAGTATTTT